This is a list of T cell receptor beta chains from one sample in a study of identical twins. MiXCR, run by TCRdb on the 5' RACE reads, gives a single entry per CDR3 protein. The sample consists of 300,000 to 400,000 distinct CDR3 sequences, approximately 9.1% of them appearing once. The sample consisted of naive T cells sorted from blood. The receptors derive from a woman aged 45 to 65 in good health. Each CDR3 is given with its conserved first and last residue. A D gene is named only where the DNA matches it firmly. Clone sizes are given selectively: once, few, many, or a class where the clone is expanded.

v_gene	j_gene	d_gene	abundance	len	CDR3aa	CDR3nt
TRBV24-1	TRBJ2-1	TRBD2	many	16	CATSDLAGGSYNEQFF	TGTGCCACCAGTGATTTAGCGGGAGGATCATACAATGAGCAGTTCTTC
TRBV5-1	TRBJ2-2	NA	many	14	CASSLGSSTGELFF	TGCGCCAGCAGCTTGGGGAGTTCCACCGGGGAGCTGTTTTTT
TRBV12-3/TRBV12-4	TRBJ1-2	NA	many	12	CASSFSGYGYTF	TGTGCCAGCAGTTTCTCCGGATATGGCTACACCTTC
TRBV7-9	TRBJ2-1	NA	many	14	CASSPRSDYNEQFF	TGTGCCAGCAGCCCCAGGTCCGACTACAATGAGCAGTTCTTC
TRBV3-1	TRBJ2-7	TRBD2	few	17	CASSQEDISGFSYEQYF	TGTGCCAGCAGCCAAGAGGACATTAGCGGGTTCTCCTACGAGCAGTACTTC
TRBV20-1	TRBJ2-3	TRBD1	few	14	CSAPGQADTDTQYF	TGCAGTGCACCCGGACAGGCCGATACAGATACGCAGTATTTT
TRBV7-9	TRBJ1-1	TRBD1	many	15	CASSLAGTADTEAFF	TGTGCCAGCAGCTTAGCCGGGACAGCCGACACTGAAGCTTTCTTT
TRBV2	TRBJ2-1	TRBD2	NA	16	CASRELAGASYNEQFF	TGTGCCAGCAGGGAACTAGCGGGAGCATCCTACAATGAGCAGTTCTTC
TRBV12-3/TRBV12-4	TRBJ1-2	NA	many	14	CASSSDRLRYGYTF	TGTGCCAGCAGTTCCGACAGGCTTCGTTATGGCTACACCTTC
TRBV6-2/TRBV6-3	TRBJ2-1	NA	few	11	CASSYDREQFF	TGTGCCAGCAGTTACGACCGAGAGCAGTTCTTC
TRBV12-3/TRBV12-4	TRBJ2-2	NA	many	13	CASSLKSPGELFF	TGTGCCAGCAGTTTGAAGAGTCCTGGGGAGCTGTTTTTT
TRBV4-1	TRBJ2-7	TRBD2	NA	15	CASSTLAESSYEQYF	TGCGCCAGCAGCACACTAGCGGAAAGCTCCTACGAGCAGTACTTC
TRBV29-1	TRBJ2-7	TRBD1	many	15	CSVEGAGTGWDEQYF	TGCAGCGTTGAAGGGGCCGGGACAGGGTGGGACGAGCAGTACTTC
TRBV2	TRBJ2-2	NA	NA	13	CASRERETGELFF	TGTGCCAGCAGGGAAAGGGAAACCGGGGAGCTGTTTTTT
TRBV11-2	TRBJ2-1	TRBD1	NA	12	CASSFDRDTAFF	TGTGCCAGCAGCTTCGACAGGGACACAGCGTTCTTC
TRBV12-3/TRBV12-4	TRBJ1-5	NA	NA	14	CASSLAQNYQPQHF	TGTGCCAGCAGTTTGGCCCAGAACTATCAGCCCCAGCATTTT
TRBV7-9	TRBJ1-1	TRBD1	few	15	CASSLDGTANTEAFF	TGTGCCAGCAGCTTAGACGGGACAGCGAACACTGAAGCTTTCTTT
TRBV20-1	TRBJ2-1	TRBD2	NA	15	CSAGTSGRGWDEQFF	TGCAGTGCGGGGACTAGCGGGAGAGGGTGGGATGAGCAGTTCTTC
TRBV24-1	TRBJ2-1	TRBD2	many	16	CATSDKTSETYNEQFF	TGTGCCACCAGTGACAAGACTAGCGAGACCTACAATGAGCAGTTCTTC
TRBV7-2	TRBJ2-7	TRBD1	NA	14	CASGQGQGPYEQYF	TGTGCCAGCGGCCAGGGACAGGGACCCTACGAGCAGTACTTC
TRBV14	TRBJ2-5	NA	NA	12	CASSPGIATQYF	TGTGCCAGCAGCCCCGGGATCGCGACCCAGTACTTC
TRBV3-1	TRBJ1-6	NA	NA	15	CASSQEAGVNSPLHF	TGTGCCAGCAGCCAAGAGGCAGGGGTCAATTCACCCCTCCACTTT
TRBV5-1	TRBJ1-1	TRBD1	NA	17	CASSSGQGASIVTEAFF	TGCGCCAGCAGCTCAGGACAGGGGGCGAGTATAGTCACTGAAGCTTTCTTT
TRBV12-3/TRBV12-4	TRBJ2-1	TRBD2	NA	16	CASSSTGTSRYNEQFF	TGTGCCAGCAGTTCAACCGGGACTAGCAGATACAATGAGCAGTTCTTC
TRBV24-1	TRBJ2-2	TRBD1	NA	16	CATSDLQSGGSGELFF	TGTGCCACCAGTGATTTGCAATCAGGGGGAAGCGGGGAGCTGTTTTTT
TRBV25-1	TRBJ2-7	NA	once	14	CASSGEESFDEQYF	TGTGCCAGCAGTGGGGAGGAGTCCTTCGACGAGCAGTACTTC
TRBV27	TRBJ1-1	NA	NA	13	CASSFRENTEAFF	TGTGCCAGCAGTTTCAGAGAGAACACTGAAGCTTTCTTT
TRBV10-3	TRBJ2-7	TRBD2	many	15	CAISKTSGRNHEQYF	TGTGCCATCAGTAAGACTAGCGGGAGGAACCACGAGCAGTACTTC
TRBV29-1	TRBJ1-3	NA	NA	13	CSVGPQAGNTIYF	TGCAGCGTTGGGCCCCAGGCCGGAAACACCATATATTTT
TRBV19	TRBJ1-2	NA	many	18	CASSSPGLEQEYFYGYTF	TGTGCCAGTAGTTCCCCAGGGTTAGAACAGGAGTATTTCTATGGCTACACCTTC
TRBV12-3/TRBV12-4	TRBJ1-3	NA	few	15	CASSLTLASGNTIYF	TGTGCCAGCAGTTTAACCTTAGCCTCTGGAAACACCATATATTTT
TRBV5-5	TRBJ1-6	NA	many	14	CASSPGSLNSPLHF	TGTGCCAGCAGCCCGGGAAGCTTAAATTCACCCCTCCACTTT
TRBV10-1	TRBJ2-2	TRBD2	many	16	CASSRLLAGGTGELFF	TGCGCCAGCAGCAGACTACTAGCGGGAGGAACCGGGGAGCTGTTTTTT
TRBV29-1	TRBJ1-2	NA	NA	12	CSVEGVGPGYTF	TGCAGCGTTGAGGGGGTGGGGCCTGGCTACACCTTC
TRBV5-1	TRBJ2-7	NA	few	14	CASSSSLPRYEQYF	TGCGCCAGCAGCAGTAGCCTTCCACGCTACGAGCAGTACTTC
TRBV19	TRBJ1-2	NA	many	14	CASSIDRENYGYTF	TGTGCCAGTAGTATAGACAGGGAGAACTATGGCTACACCTTC
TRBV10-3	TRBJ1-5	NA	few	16	CAISESRSSSNQPQHF	TGTGCCATCAGTGAGTCGCGAAGTTCGAGCAATCAGCCCCAGCATTTT
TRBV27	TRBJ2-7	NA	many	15	CASSPLPPGWYEQYF	TGTGCCAGCAGCCCCCTACCCCCGGGGTGGTACGAGCAGTACTTC
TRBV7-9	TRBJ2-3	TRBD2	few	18	CASSLASLTSGRTDTQYF	TGTGCCAGCAGCTTAGCGTCCTTGACTAGCGGGAGAACAGATACGCAGTATTTT